The clone carrying this T cell receptor beta chain was observed many times. Its antigen is currently unknown. The entry originates in a study of CD8 T cells in ankylosing spondylitis. General study points: Seven to nine highly homologous variants formed a TCR beta motif that appeared characteristic of ankylosing spondylitis blood. The authors reported significant enrichment of disease-linked clones in matched ankylosing spondylitis synovial fluid.

Quantitative 5'-RACE with molecular barcodes produced the TCR beta libraries. MiXCR was run by TCRdb on the 5' RACE reads, yielding one entry per CDR3 protein. The sample includes some 87,000 distinct CDR3 sequences, about 9.1% of them seen just once. The receptor's source is a male donor with ankylosing spondylitis or in good health (not recorded which). Sequencing was done on a sample of blood, either unsorted or a sorted T cell fraction (not recorded which).

The chain's CDR3 is CASSLLAGFTDTQYF. DNA of the CDR3: TGTGCCAGCAGCTTGCTAGCGGGGTTCACAGATACGCAGTATTTT. The V and J genes are TRBV5-5 and TRBJ2-3; 9 nucleotides line up with TRBD2. The germline V gene has CDR1 SGHKS and CDR2 YYEKEE (reference sequence). The CDR3 is 15 amino acids. V gave up 1 base and J gave up 2 bases; unmatched junction bases: 2.